These T cell receptor beta chains were read from a single sample in a study of spatial heterogeneity in lung cancer. MiXCR was run by TCRdb on the 5' RACE reads, yielding one entry per CDR3 protein. The sample includes 50,000 to 55,000 distinct CDR3 sequences, roughly 7% seen only once; the top ten take 2.5% to 3%. Sequences were derived from PBMCs, sampled at surgery. Every receptor here comes from a female donor with early-stage non-small cell lung cancer. CDR3s include the opening cysteine and the closing phenylalanine or tryptophan. D genes are given only for firm matches. Clone size appears in some rows only: once, few, many, or a class for an expanded clone.

clone size: many
J gene: TRBJ2-1
D gene: TRBD2
V gene: TRBV5-1
CDR3 DNA: TGCGCCAGCAGCCCCGGGGGGAGGTACAATGAGCAGTTCTTC
CDR3 protein: CASSPGGRYNEQFF

clone size: many
J gene: TRBJ2-3
D gene: .
V gene: TRBV30
CDR3 DNA: TGTGCCTGGAGGCCGGACTCCTCAGATACGCAGTATTTT
CDR3 protein: CAWRPDSSDTQYF

clone size: many
J gene: TRBJ1-1
D gene: TRBD1
V gene: TRBV29-1
CDR3 DNA: TGCAGCGTAGACCCACAGGACAGGGTATCCACTGAAGCTTTCTTT
CDR3 protein: CSVDPQDRVSTEAFF

clone size: few
J gene: TRBJ2-6
D gene: .
V gene: TRBV5-1
CDR3 DNA: TGCGCCAGCAGCCCGGGACACAACTCTGGGGCCAACGTCCTGACTTTC
CDR3 protein: CASSPGHNSGANVLTF

clone size: many
J gene: TRBJ2-5
D gene: .
V gene: TRBV12-3/TRBV12-4
CDR3 DNA: TGTGCCAGCAGGTATCGTGAGACCCAGTACTTC
CDR3 protein: CASRYRETQYF

clone size: many
J gene: TRBJ2-3
D gene: .
V gene: TRBV7-3
CDR3 DNA: TGTGCCAGCAGCCCCACCACAGATACGCAGTATTTT
CDR3 protein: CASSPTTDTQYF

clone size: many
J gene: TRBJ2-4
D gene: .
V gene: TRBV6-2/TRBV6-3
CDR3 DNA: TGTGCCAGCAGCGCCACGGGAAACATTCAGTACTTC
CDR3 protein: CASSATGNIQYF

clone size: many
J gene: TRBJ1-5
D gene: .
V gene: TRBV7-9
CDR3 DNA: TGTGCCAGCAGCTTTTCCTATCAGCCCCAGCATTTT
CDR3 protein: CASSFSYQPQHF

clone size: many
J gene: TRBJ2-5
D gene: .
V gene: TRBV29-1
CDR3 DNA: TGCAGCGTTGGTCGAAACAACCAAGAGACCCAGTACTTC
CDR3 protein: CSVGRNNQETQYF

clone size: many
J gene: TRBJ2-3
D gene: TRBD2
V gene: TRBV7-3
CDR3 DNA: TGTGCCAGCAGCTCCCCGGCTCTAGCGGGGTATACGCAGTATTTT
CDR3 protein: CASSSPALAGYTQYF

clone size: many
J gene: TRBJ2-2
D gene: .
V gene: TRBV7-8
CDR3 DNA: TGTGCCAGCGGCTCGGTGGTGGCCACCGGGGAGCTGTTTTTT
CDR3 protein: CASGSVVATGELFF

clone size: .
J gene: TRBJ2-1
D gene: .
V gene: TRBV5-1
CDR3 DNA: TGCGCCAGCAGCTTGACTCCCAGCTCCTACAATGAGCAGTTCTTC
CDR3 protein: CASSLTPSSYNEQFF

clone size: many
J gene: TRBJ2-3
D gene: TRBD2
V gene: TRBV24-1
CDR3 DNA: TGTGCCACCAGTGACCGGACTAGCGGGGGGCCTAGCACAGATACGCAGTATTTT
CDR3 protein: CATSDRTSGGPSTDTQYF

clone size: .
J gene: TRBJ2-3
D gene: TRBD2
V gene: TRBV20-1
CDR3 DNA: TGCAGTGCCCCTCCACTCAGCGGGGGGACCTGGGTAGCAGATACGCAGTATTTT
CDR3 protein: CSAPPLSGGTWVADTQYF

clone size: many
J gene: TRBJ2-3
D gene: .
V gene: TRBV4-2
CDR3 DNA: TGTGCCAGCAGCCAAGGACTTAGCACAGATACGCAGTATTTT
CDR3 protein: CASSQGLSTDTQYF

clone size: many
J gene: TRBJ2-3
D gene: TRBD2
V gene: TRBV5-1
CDR3 DNA: TGCGCCAGCAGCTTGGCGGCGGGGGGCCTCACAGATACGCAGTATTTT
CDR3 protein: CASSLAAGGLTDTQYF

clone size: .
J gene: TRBJ2-2
D gene: .
V gene: TRBV5-1
CDR3 DNA: TGCGCCAGCAGCTTATCGGCTTCGAACACCGGGGAGCTGTTTTTT
CDR3 protein: CASSLSASNTGELFF

clone size: .
J gene: TRBJ2-5
D gene: TRBD2
V gene: TRBV6-1
CDR3 DNA: TGTGCCAGCAGCGCTGAACTAGCGACGGAGACCCAGTACTTC
CDR3 protein: CASSAELATETQYF

clone size: many
J gene: TRBJ2-7
D gene: TRBD2
V gene: TRBV3-1
CDR3 DNA: TGTGCCAGCAGCCGACTAGCTGGCTACGAGCAGTACTTC
CDR3 protein: CASSRLAGYEQYF

clone size: many
J gene: TRBJ1-2
D gene: .
V gene: TRBV19
CDR3 DNA: TGTGCCAGTAGTATCCTACCCCATCAGGAGGGGGGCTACACCTTC
CDR3 protein: CASSILPHQEGGYTF

clone size: many
J gene: TRBJ1-5
D gene: .
V gene: TRBV6-1
CDR3 DNA: TGTGCCAGCAGTGAAAAAGGGGCAGGTCATCCCGCTCAGCCCCAGCATTTT
CDR3 protein: CASSEKGAGHPAQPQHF

clone size: many
J gene: TRBJ2-7
D gene: TRBD2
V gene: TRBV7-2
CDR3 DNA: TGTGCCAGCAGCGAGGGACTAGCGGGGGGCTACGAGCAGTACTTC
CDR3 protein: CASSEGLAGGYEQYF

clone size: many
J gene: TRBJ2-4
D gene: .
V gene: TRBV5-8
CDR3 DNA: TGTGCCAGCAGCTTGGTCCCAACACGGACAGCCCGGAACATTCAGTACTTC
CDR3 protein: CASSLVPTRTARNIQYF

clone size: .
J gene: TRBJ1-5
D gene: .
V gene: TRBV28
CDR3 DNA: TGTGCCAGCAGTTTATTAGGGCCGGGTGGGGCAGGGCCACATCAGCCCCAGCATTTT
CDR3 protein: CASSLLGPGGAGPHQPQHF

clone size: few
J gene: TRBJ1-6
D gene: .
V gene: TRBV20-1
CDR3 DNA: TGCAGTGCCCCCGTTTATGGGGGACGACGGAGCTCCTATAATTCACCCCTCCACTTT
CDR3 protein: CSAPVYGGRRSSYNSPLHF

clone size: .
J gene: TRBJ2-2
D gene: .
V gene: TRBV7-4
CDR3 DNA: TGTGCCAGCAGACCGACGGGGGGCGCTTCCGGGGAGCTGTTTTTT
CDR3 protein: CASRPTGGASGELFF

clone size: few
J gene: TRBJ1-6
D gene: TRBD1
V gene: TRBV5-1
CDR3 DNA: TGCGCCAGCAGCTTATCGACAGGGGTGGGTTATAATTCACCCCTCCACTTT
CDR3 protein: CASSLSTGVGYNSPLHF

clone size: many
J gene: TRBJ2-5
D gene: .
V gene: TRBV7-3
CDR3 DNA: TGTGCCAGCAGCTTTAATGCGAACCAAGAGACCCAGTACTTC
CDR3 protein: CASSFNANQETQYF

clone size: few
J gene: TRBJ2-7
D gene: .
V gene: TRBV5-4
CDR3 DNA: TGTGCCAGCAGCCTGGGCCGCTACGAGCAGTACTTC
CDR3 protein: CASSLGRYEQYF

clone size: many
J gene: TRBJ1-5
D gene: .
V gene: TRBV2
CDR3 DNA: TGTGCCAGCAGTTACGATCAGCCCCAGCATTTT
CDR3 protein: CASSYDQPQHF

clone size: many
J gene: TRBJ2-3
D gene: .
V gene: TRBV6-2/TRBV6-3
CDR3 DNA: TGTGCCAGCAGCCACCCTGAGGGAGATACGCAGTATTTT
CDR3 protein: CASSHPEGDTQYF

clone size: few
J gene: TRBJ1-1
D gene: .
V gene: TRBV5-1
CDR3 DNA: TGCGCCAGCAGCACCCGACAGAACACTGAAGCTTTCTTT
CDR3 protein: CASSTRQNTEAFF

clone size: few
J gene: TRBJ1-4
D gene: TRBD1
V gene: TRBV4-1
CDR3 DNA: TGCGCCAGCAGCCAAGATGGGACAGGACCTGAAAAACTGTTTTTT
CDR3 protein: CASSQDGTGPEKLFF

clone size: many
J gene: TRBJ2-5
D gene: .
V gene: TRBV6-2/TRBV6-3
CDR3 DNA: TGTGCCAGCAGTTACCAAGAGTACCAAGAGACCCAGTACTTC
CDR3 protein: CASSYQEYQETQYF

clone size: many
J gene: TRBJ2-7
D gene: .
V gene: TRBV11-1
CDR3 DNA: TGTGCCAGCAGCTTCCAGAGCTTATACGAGCAGTACTTC
CDR3 protein: CASSFQSLYEQYF

clone size: many
J gene: TRBJ2-3
D gene: TRBD2
V gene: TRBV2
CDR3 DNA: TGTGCCAGCAGCCTTCTAGCGGGGGCCGCGGATACGCAGTATTTT
CDR3 protein: CASSLLAGAADTQYF

clone size: few
J gene: TRBJ2-3
D gene: .
V gene: TRBV7-9
CDR3 DNA: TGTGCCAGCAGCCCTGTGGGTACGCAGTATTTT
CDR3 protein: CASSPVGTQYF

clone size: few
J gene: TRBJ2-7
D gene: TRBD1
V gene: TRBV12-3/TRBV12-4
CDR3 DNA: TGTGCCAGCAGTTTAGCGCTAGGGACAGGGCTTTCCTACGAGCAGTACTTC
CDR3 protein: CASSLALGTGLSYEQYF

clone size: many
J gene: TRBJ1-2
D gene: .
V gene: TRBV7-9
CDR3 DNA: TGTGCCAGCCTCGGTATCGACTATGGCTACACCTTC
CDR3 protein: CASLGIDYGYTF

clone size: many
J gene: TRBJ2-7
D gene: TRBD2
V gene: TRBV18
CDR3 DNA: TGTGCCAGCTCACCAGGACTAGCGTCCTACGAGCAGTACTTC
CDR3 protein: CASSPGLASYEQYF

clone size: few
J gene: TRBJ2-7
D gene: TRBD1
V gene: TRBV6-5
CDR3 DNA: TGTGCCAGCACTAAGACAGGGGGCGAGCAGTACTTC
CDR3 protein: CASTKTGGEQYF

clone size: many
J gene: TRBJ2-5
D gene: .
V gene: TRBV2
CDR3 DNA: TGTGCCAGCAGTGAATGGGGGACATCCCAAGAGACCCAGTACTTC
CDR3 protein: CASSEWGTSQETQYF

clone size: many
J gene: TRBJ1-5
D gene: .
V gene: TRBV4-1
CDR3 DNA: TGCGCCAGCAGCCCAACGGACCTGAATCAGCCCCAGCATTTT
CDR3 protein: CASSPTDLNQPQHF

clone size: medium-sized
J gene: TRBJ2-3
D gene: .
V gene: TRBV29-1
CDR3 DNA: TGCAGCGTTGAAGGCACTACTAGCACAGATACGCAGTATTTT
CDR3 protein: CSVEGTTSTDTQYF

clone size: medium-sized
J gene: TRBJ2-1
D gene: .
V gene: TRBV28
CDR3 DNA: TGTGCCAGCTTCGACAGAATTCTTGGAGCGCAGTTCTTC
CDR3 protein: CASFDRILGAQFF

clone size: many
J gene: TRBJ2-6
D gene: .
V gene: TRBV20-1
CDR3 DNA: TGCAGTGCAAAGGGCTTTAGGAGCTCTGGGGCCAACGTCCTGACTTTC
CDR3 protein: CSAKGFRSSGANVLTF

clone size: few
J gene: TRBJ2-2
D gene: .
V gene: TRBV5-1
CDR3 DNA: TGCGCCAGCAGTACGGGGACCCCCACCGGGGAGCTGTTTTTT
CDR3 protein: CASSTGTPTGELFF

clone size: many
J gene: TRBJ2-1
D gene: .
V gene: TRBV5-6
CDR3 DNA: TGTGCCAGCAGCGCCCTTTGGGCGGCCTACAATGAGCAGTTCTTC
CDR3 protein: CASSALWAAYNEQFF

clone size: many
J gene: TRBJ1-5
D gene: .
V gene: TRBV29-1
CDR3 DNA: TGCAGCGTTGCCCCGGACGTCAATCAGCCCCAGCATTTT
CDR3 protein: CSVAPDVNQPQHF

clone size: .
J gene: TRBJ2-5
D gene: .
V gene: TRBV28
CDR3 DNA: TGTGCCAGCACCCCACTCGCTCCAGAGACCCAGTACTTC
CDR3 protein: CASTPLAPETQYF